Following are 6 T cell receptor beta chains from one sample sequenced in a study of T cells after yellow fever vaccination. TCRdb processed the 5' RACE reads anew with MiXCR; each CDR3 protein has one entry. The table lists 620,000 or so distinct CDR3 sequences, roughly a sixth of them singletons. The sample consisted of PBMCs, taken about 5 days after the first yellow fever vaccination. These receptors were taken from a man aged 18-30 years who received the YFV17D yellow fever vaccine.

This clonotype was seen repeatedly, ten times or more. The chain couples TRBV7-2 to TRBJ2-3, with D uncertain. Deletions cut 5 bases from V and 2 bases from J, with 8 bases between. Germline values: CDR1 SGHTA, CDR2 FQGNSA. CDR3 length: 13 residues. DNA of the CDR3: TGTGCCAGCAGCCGATCCATCACAGATACGCAGTATTTT. As protein: CASSRSITDTQYF.

This chain uses TRBV4-3 with TRBJ2-1, with 15 bases that match TRBD2. CDR1 and CDR2 from the germline V gene are LGHNA and YSLEER. V was clipped by 3 bases and J by 9 bases; unmatched bases: 12. The CDR3 sequence is 18 residues long. DNA for the CDR3: TGCGCCAGCAGCCAGCAAGGACTAGCGGGGGGGCCAGGTAGTGAGCAGTTCTTC. Its translation: CASSQQGLAGGPGSEQFF.

This clonotype was seen just once. The chain is built from TRBV7-9 and TRBJ2-3; D uncertain. CDR1 is SEHNR and CDR2 is FQNEAQ in the germline V gene (reference sequence). The CDR3 consists of 15 residues. Trimming removed 0 bases from V and 5 bases from J, with 12 bases in between. CDR3 sequence: CASSLARLGRDTQYF. For the CDR3, the DNA is TGTGCCAGCAGCTTAGCTAGACTGGGCCGAGATACGCAGTATTTT.

This clonotype was detected only a few times. This sequence joins TRBV12-3 or TRBV12-4 and TRBJ2-1; 10 bases match TRBD2. The V and J ends lost 4 bases and 8 bases, in that order; junction bases with no gene match: 5. This CDR3 is 14 amino acids long. The CDR3 spells CASSSSGGGYEQFF. The CDR3 bases are TGTGCCAGCAGTTCCAGCGGGGGGGGCTATGAGCAGTTCTTC.

The V and J genes are TRBV20-1 and TRBJ2-1; 9 bases fit TRBD2. This CDR3 has 15 residues. Looked up from germline, CDR1 is DFQATT and CDR2 is SNEGSKA (reference sequence). The V segment lost 2 bases and the J segment 1 base; nucleotides outside the gene matches: 3. Here the CDR3 DNA reads TGCAGTGCTAGACTAGCGGGGAAGTCCTACAATGAGCAGTTCTTC. Translated, it gives CSARLAGKSYNEQFF.

The chain recombines TRBV4-3 with TRBJ2-3; possible D gene TRBD2, 6 bases. The CDR3 runs to 16 residues. Germline V gene lookup returns CDR1 LGHNA and CDR2 YSLEER. The V end was cut by 0 bases, the J end by 2 bases, with 12 bases between. In nucleotides, the CDR3 is TGCGCCAGCAGCCAAGAGTTCCGGGGGATCACAGATACGCAGTATTTT. Translating it yields CASSQEFRGITDTQYF.